Here is one T cell receptor beta chain with its context. Antigen: not known. The CDR3 extends over 17 amino acids. J gave up 0 bases and V 3 bases, and 10 bases lay outside the gene matches. Per the germline V gene, CDR1 is SGHRS and CDR2 is YFSETQ. Here immunoSEQ multiplex PCR was the method, and the copy in TCRdb shows in-frame clones only, minus some. The data contain some 30,000 clones, more than 75% of them singletons. The data belong to a study of vaccination effects on CD4 cells after COVID-19. Study overall: Samples collected post-vaccine were obtained a median of 72 days after the second dose.

Using viral peptide pools, the ViraFEST assay grew out antigen-specific CD4+ T cells prior to sequencing. Scientists isolated CD4+ T cells after an approximately 11-day culture period ended. Either the mRNA-1273 or the BNT162b2 vaccine was given to participants as two doses. A half-volume exchange with IL-2 medium occurred on days 3 and 7. Whole-study results and caveats: In the late period after vaccination, infection- and vaccine-induced clones contracted markedly. Early post-infection timepoints were missing from the study, which also had few convalescent patients.

The V gene is TRBV5-1, the J gene TRBJ2-3, with TRBD2 matching over 7 bases. The sequences come from CD4+ T cells from PBMCs cultured with HCoV-NL63 spike peptides, collected after COVID-19 vaccination. This sequence originates from a human donor who received a COVID-19 vaccine. Some clones in this sample may be carry-over from other donors' samples. CDR3: CASSWPLEAGSTDTQYF. Here the CDR3 DNA reads TGCGCCAGCAGCTGGCCCTTGGAAGCGGGGAGCACAGATACGCAGTATTTT.